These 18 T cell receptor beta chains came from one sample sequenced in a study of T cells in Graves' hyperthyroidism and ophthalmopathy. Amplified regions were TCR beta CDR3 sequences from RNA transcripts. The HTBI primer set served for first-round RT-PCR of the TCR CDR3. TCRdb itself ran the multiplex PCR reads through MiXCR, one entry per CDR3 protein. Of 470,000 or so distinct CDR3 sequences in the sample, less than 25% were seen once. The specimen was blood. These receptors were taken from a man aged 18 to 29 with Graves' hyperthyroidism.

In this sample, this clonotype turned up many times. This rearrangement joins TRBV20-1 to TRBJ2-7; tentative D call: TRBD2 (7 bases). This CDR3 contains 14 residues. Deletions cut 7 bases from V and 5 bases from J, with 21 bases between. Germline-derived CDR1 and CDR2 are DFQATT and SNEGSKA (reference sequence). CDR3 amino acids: CSVPSGGSDDEQYF. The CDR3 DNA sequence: TGCAGTGTTCCTTCGGGGGGCTCTGACGACGAGCAGTACTTC.

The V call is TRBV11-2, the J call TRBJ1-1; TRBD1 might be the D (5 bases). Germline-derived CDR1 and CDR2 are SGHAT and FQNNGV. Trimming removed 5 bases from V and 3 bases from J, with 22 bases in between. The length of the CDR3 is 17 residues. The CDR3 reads CASSPIWGGSGDTEAFF. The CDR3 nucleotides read TGTGCCAGCAGCCCGATCTGGGGCGGTTCCGGGGACACTGAAGCTTTCTTT.

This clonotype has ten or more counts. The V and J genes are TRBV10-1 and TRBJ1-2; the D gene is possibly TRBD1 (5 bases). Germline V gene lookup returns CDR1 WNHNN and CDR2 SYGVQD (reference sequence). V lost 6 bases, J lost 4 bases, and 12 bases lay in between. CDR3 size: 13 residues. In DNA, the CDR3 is TGCGCCAGCAGCCCCGGGACGCTCTATGGCTACACCTTC. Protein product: CASSPGTLYGYTF.

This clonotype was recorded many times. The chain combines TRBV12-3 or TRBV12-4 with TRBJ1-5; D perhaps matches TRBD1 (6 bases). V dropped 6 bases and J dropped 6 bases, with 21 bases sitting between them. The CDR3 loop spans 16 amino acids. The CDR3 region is CASRGRGKGGGQPQHF. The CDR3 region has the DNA TGTGCCAGCAGGGGGCGGGGCAAAGGAGGGGGTCAGCCCCAGCATTTT.

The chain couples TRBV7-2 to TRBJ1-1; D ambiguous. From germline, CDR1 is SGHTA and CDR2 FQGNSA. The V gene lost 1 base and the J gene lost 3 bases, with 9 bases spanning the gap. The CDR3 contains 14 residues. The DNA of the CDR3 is TGTGCCAGCAGCTTAGGGGCGGCTTACACTGAAGCTTTCTTT. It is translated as CASSLGAAYTEAFF.

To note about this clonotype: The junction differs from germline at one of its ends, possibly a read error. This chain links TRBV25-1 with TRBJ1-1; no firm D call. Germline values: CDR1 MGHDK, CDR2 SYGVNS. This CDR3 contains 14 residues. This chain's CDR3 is CASSEGKRNTEAFF. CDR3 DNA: TGTGCCAGCAGTGAGGGAAAACGGAACACAGAAGCTTTCTTT.

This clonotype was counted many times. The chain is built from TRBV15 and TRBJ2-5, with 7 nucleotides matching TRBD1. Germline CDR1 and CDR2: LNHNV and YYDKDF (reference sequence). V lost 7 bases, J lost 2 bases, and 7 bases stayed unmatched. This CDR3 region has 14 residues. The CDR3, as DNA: TGTGCCACCAAAACCGACAGGGATCAAGAGACCCAGTACTTC. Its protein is CATKTDRDQETQYF.

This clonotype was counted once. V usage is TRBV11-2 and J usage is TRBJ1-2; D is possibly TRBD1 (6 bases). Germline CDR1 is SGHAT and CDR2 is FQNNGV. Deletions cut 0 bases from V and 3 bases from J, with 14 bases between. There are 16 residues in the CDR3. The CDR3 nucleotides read TGTGCCAGCAGCTTAGAGGGCAGGGGAGGCCACTATGGCTACACCTTC. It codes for CASSLEGRGGHYGYTF.

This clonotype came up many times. The DNA for the CDR3 is TGTGCCAGCAGTTCCTCCCGGACCCTCGCTGGCTACACCTTC. This gives the protein CASSSSRTLAGYTF. V is TRBV12-3 or TRBV12-4 and J is TRBJ1-2; D ambiguous. The CDR3 covers 14 residues. V was clipped by 4 bases and J by 7 bases, with 16 bases between them.

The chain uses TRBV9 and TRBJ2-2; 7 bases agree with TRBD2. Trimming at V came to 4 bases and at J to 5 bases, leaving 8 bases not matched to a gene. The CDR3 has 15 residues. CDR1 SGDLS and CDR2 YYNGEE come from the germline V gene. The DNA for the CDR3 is TGTGCCAGCAGCTCCGCGGGGGTTATAACCGGGGAGCTGTTTTTT. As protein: CASSSAGVITGELFF.

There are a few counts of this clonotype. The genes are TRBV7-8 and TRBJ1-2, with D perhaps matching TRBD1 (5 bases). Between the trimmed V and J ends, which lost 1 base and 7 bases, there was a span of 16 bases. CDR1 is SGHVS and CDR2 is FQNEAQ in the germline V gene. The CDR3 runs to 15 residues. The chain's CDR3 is CASSLEVGATGGYTF. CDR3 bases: TGTGCCAGCAGCTTAGAAGTAGGGGCGACCGGTGGCTACACCTTC.

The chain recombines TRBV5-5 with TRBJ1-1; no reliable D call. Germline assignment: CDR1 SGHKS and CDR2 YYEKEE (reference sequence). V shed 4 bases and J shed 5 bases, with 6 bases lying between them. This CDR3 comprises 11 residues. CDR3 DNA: TGTGCCAGCAGCATACAAACTGAAGCTTTCTTT. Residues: CASSIQTEAFF.

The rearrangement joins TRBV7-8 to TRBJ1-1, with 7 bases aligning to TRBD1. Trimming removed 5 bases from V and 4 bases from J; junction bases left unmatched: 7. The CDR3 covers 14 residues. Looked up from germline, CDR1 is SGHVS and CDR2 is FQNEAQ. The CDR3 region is CASSPSTGTTEAFF. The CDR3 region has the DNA TGTGCCAGCAGCCCATCGACAGGGACCACTGAAGCTTTCTTT.

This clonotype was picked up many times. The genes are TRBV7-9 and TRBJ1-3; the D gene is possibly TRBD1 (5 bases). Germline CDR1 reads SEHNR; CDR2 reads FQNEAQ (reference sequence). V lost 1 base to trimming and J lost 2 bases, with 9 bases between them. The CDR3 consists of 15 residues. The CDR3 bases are TGTGCCAGCAGCTTAGTCCCGGGGGCTGGAAACACCATATATTTT. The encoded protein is CASSLVPGAGNTIYF.

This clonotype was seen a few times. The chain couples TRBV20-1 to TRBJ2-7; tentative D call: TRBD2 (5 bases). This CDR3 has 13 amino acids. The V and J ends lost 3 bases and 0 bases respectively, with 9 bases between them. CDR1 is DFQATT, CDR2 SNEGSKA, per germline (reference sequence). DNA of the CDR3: TGCAGTGCTAGGGACTGGGACTCCTACGAGCAGTACTTC. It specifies CSARDWDSYEQYF.

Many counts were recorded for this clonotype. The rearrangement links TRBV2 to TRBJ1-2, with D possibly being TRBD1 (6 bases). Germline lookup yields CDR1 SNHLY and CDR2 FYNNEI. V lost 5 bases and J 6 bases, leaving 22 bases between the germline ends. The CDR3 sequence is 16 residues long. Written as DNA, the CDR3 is TGTGCCAGCAGTACCCCCTGGGGGGCTGGTGCAGATGGCTACACCTTC. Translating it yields CASSTPWGAGADGYTF.

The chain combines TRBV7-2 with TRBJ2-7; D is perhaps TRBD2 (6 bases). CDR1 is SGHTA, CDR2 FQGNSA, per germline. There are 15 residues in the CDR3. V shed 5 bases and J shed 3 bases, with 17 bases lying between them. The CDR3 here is CASSPRRAGFYEQYF. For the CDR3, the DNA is TGTGCCAGCAGCCCCCGGAGGGCCGGGTTCTACGAGCAGTACTTC.

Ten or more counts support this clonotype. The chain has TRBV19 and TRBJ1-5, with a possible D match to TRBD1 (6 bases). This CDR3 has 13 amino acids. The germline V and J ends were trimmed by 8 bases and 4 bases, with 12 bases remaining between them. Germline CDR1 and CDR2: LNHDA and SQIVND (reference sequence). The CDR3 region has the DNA TGTGCCAGTGGCCCAGGGGCAAATCAGCCCCAGCATTTT. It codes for CASGPGANQPQHF. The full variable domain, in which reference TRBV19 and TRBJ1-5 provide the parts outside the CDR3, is DGGITQSPKYLFRKEGQNVTLSCEQNLNHDAMYWYRQDPGQGLRLIYYSQIVNDFQKGDIAEGYSVSREKKESFPLTVTSAQKNPTAFYLCASGPGANQPQHFGDGTRLSIL.